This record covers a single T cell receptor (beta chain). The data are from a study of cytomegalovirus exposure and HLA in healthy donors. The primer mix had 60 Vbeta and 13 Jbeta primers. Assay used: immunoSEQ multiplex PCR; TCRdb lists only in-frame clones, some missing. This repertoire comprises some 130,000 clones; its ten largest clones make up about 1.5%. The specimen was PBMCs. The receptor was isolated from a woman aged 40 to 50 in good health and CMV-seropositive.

The DNA of the CDR3 is TGCGCCAGCAGCCAAGATTCAGAGCGGGAGGTCTACAATGAGCAGTTCTTC. Translated: CASSQDSEREVYNEQFF. The genes are TRBV4-1 and TRBJ2-1, with 9 bases aligning to TRBD2. V shed 0 bases and J 3 bases; nucleotides not matched to a gene: 6. The CDR3 consists of 17 residues. CDR1 is MGHRA and CDR2 is YSYEKL in the germline V gene.